There are a few counts of the clone carrying this TCR beta chain. The data are from a study of human T cells and chemical hapten exposure. The overall study: Alopecia areata, totalis or universalis affected patients, mainly female.

V lost 11 bases and J 0 bases, leaving 9 bases between the germline ends. This CDR3 spans 12 amino acids. Germline V gene data show CDR1 as ENHRY and CDR2 as SYGVKD. Time point specified: pre-sensitization, week 0. Treatment described: therapeutic diphenylcyclopropenone sensitization with weekly scalp DPC. A single record per CDR3 protein comes from TCRdb applying MiXCR to the RACE reads. The sample lists approximately 370,000 distinct CDR3 sequences; 5.5% were seen once. The gene calls are TRBV10-3 and TRBJ2-3, with D perhaps matching TRBD1 or TRBD2 (5 bases each). This receptor was obtained from a woman aged 18-29 years with alopecia areata. Some clones in this sample may be carry-over from other donors' samples. Sequencing was performed on whole blood, taken in connection with sensitization to the hapten diphenylcyclopropenone (DPC). The CDR3 protein is CAARGSTDTQYF. The CDR3 DNA is TGTGCCGCGAGGGGCAGCACAGATACGCAGTATTTT.